This record covers a single T cell receptor (beta chain). What it recognizes is unknown. The time point is: blood 2 weeks post-SBRT. Regarding treatment: 15 Gy SBRT to primary tumor, nephrectomy 4 weeks later. Blood was sampled at baseline, 2 weeks and 4 weeks after SBRT. The tumor was a clear cell renal cell carcinoma. Repertoires were generated with immunoSEQ multiplex PCR, while TCRdb's copy carries only in-frame clones and drops some. Among about 130,000 clones, around 81% were seen once, and the ten largest hold under 6.5%. This sample is drawn from a study of radiation and T cells in renal cell carcinoma. Study results and caveats: Top tumor clonotypes rose in blood 2 weeks post-radiation, then contracted. No pretreatment tumor biopsies were available for baseline clonotypes.

The CDR3 sequence is 14 residues long. V was clipped by 4 bases and J by 5 bases; unmatched bases: 4. Germline V gene data show CDR1 as SNHLY and CDR2 as FYNNEI. The gene calls are TRBV2 and TRBJ2-3; 9 bases match TRBD2. Here the sequenced sample was blood, taken from a patient whose treatment included radiotherapy and nephrectomy. The origin of this receptor is a man aged 50-60 years with renal cell carcinoma. The CDR3 loop is CASSALAGEDTQYF. In DNA, the CDR3 is TGTGCCAGCAGTGCATTAGCGGGAGAAGATACGCAGTATTTT.